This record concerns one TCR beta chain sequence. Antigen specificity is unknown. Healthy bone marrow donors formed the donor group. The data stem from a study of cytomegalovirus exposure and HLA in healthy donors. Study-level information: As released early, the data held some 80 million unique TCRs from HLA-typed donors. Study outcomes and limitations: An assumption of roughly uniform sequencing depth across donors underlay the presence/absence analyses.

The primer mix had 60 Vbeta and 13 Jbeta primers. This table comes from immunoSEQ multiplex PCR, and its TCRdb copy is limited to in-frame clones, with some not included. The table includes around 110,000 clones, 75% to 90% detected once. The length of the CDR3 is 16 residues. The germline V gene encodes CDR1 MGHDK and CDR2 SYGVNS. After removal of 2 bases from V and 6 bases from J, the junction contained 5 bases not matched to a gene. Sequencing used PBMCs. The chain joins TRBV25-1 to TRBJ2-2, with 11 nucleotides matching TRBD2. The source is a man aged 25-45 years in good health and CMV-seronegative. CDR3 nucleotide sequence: TGTGCCAGCAGTGAAGATAGCGGGGGGGCCGCCGGGGAGCTGTTTTTT. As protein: CASSEDSGGAAGELFF.